These 2 T cell receptor beta chains share one sample of origin, sequenced in a study of CD4+ T cells in melanoma. Assay: immunoSEQ multiplex PCR; the TCRdb copy retains only in-frame clones and omits some. Of around 110,000 clones listed, about 90% were seen once; the top ten hold 3% to 4%. Material for sequencing was peripheral blood. The receptors stem from a human donor with melanoma.

The CDR3 nucleotides are TGCAGCGTTGAAGAGCGGGACTGGCGAAGCTCCTACAATGAGCAGTTCTTC. Translation gives CSVEERDWRSSYNEQFF. J is TRBJ2-1 and V is TRBV29-1; tentatively, D is TRBD2 (6 bases). The CDR3 is 17 amino acids. Trimming removed 0 bases from V and 0 bases from J, with 15 bases in between. Looked up from germline, CDR1 is SQVTM and CDR2 is ANQGSEA.

The CDR3 reads CASKQATYNEQFF. Here the CDR3 DNA reads TGTGCCAGCAAACAGGCCACCTACAATGAGCAGTTCTTC. The V gene is TRBV2, the J gene TRBJ2-1, with D perhaps matching TRBD1 (5 bases). Germline V gene sequence: CDR1 SNHLY, CDR2 FYNNEI. The germline V and J ends were trimmed by 7 bases and 2 bases, with 9 bases remaining between them. CDR3 length: 13 residues.